The 21 T cell receptor beta chains below come from one sample, sequenced in a study of Ad26.COV2.S vaccination and SARS-CoV-2 variants. Treatment indicated: around 19 received Ad26.COV2.S at low or high dose, single or two shots; roughly 5 received placebo; per-sample allocation not given. Each sample was drawn 63 days after the first injection (of vaccine or placebo). The data were produced by immunoSEQ multiplex PCR, yet TCRdb's version contains in-frame clones alone and is incomplete. The sample consists of roughly 350,000 clones, around nine tenths of them appearing once. Sample: peripheral blood, taken in a trial of Ad26.COV2.S vaccine versus placebo. The receptors were gathered from a person between 18 and 59 years old who received the Ad26.COV2.S COVID-19 vaccine or a placebo.

As DNA, the CDR3 is TGTGCCGGGCCGGACACCTGCGGGGAAAAACTGTTTTTT. This encodes CAGPDTCGEKLFF. The J gene is TRBJ1-4, the V gene TRBV24-1, with D perhaps TRBD1 (5 bases). The length of the CDR3 is 13 residues. Germline V CDR1 and CDR2: KGHDR, SFDVKD. V shed 12 bases and J shed 8 bases, with 18 bases lying between them.

This chain links TRBV6-2 or TRBV6-3 with TRBJ2-1; 7 positions agree with TRBD2. CDR1 and CDR2 (germline): MNHEY, SVGEGT. The CDR3 loop spans 15 amino acids. J lost 0 bases, V lost 6 bases, and 5 bases had no gene match. CDR3 DNA: TGTGCCAGCAGCCAGCGGGGAAGCTCCTACAATGAGCAGTTCTTC. It codes for CASSQRGSSYNEQFF.

The CDR3 DNA reads TGCAGTGCTAGCTGGCAGGACTACGCTTTCTTT. This gives the protein CSASWQDYAFF. This chain joins TRBV20-1 and TRBJ1-1; D call uncertain. The germline V and J ends were trimmed by 3 bases and 11 bases, with 13 bases remaining between them. CDR3 length: 11 residues. Germline V CDR1 and CDR2: DFQATT, SNEGSKA (reference sequence).

J is TRBJ1-1 and V is TRBV2; maybe TRBD1 (5 bases). V was pared by 7 bases and J by 4 bases, with 19 bases between. The germline V gene has CDR1 SNHLY and CDR2 FYNNEI. The CDR3 consists of 15 residues. The CDR3 here is CASTERRVGGTEAFF. Written as DNA, the CDR3 is TGTGCCAGCACAGAGAGGAGGGTCGGGGGCACTGAAGCTTTCTTT.

The table lists this clone with a count of one. The chain employs TRBV10-2 and TRBJ1-3; TRBD1 is a possible D gene (5 bases). The CDR3 has 15 amino acids. In germline, CDR1 is WSHSY, CDR2 SAAADI. V dropped 5 bases and J dropped 9 bases, with 20 bases sitting between them. CDR3 loop: CASSPSNVQGSTIYF. In DNA form, the CDR3 reads TGCGCCAGCAGTCCTTCGAATGTGCAGGGCAGCACCATATATTTT.

The rearrangement links TRBV4-1 to TRBJ1-1; D not resolved. In germline, CDR1 is MGHRA, CDR2 YSYEKL. The V end lost 4 bases, the J end lost 2 bases, and 8 bases lay between the germline ends. This CDR3 has 13 amino acids. The CDR3 reads CASSPGLNTEAFF. The CDR3, as DNA: TGCGCCAGCAGCCCCGGGCTAAACACTGAAGCTTTCTTT.

This clone was recorded a few times. J is TRBJ2-6 and V is TRBV9; D is unresolved. Germline loops: CDR1 SGDLS, CDR2 YYNGEE. V dropped 5 bases and J dropped 0 bases, with 9 bases sitting between them. CDR3 size: 15 residues. The CDR3 loop is CASRDESSGANVLTF. CDR3 in DNA: TGTGCCAGCAGGGACGAGTCCTCTGGGGCCAACGTCCTGACTTTC. The variable domain in full, completed from reference TRBV9 and TRBJ2-6, reads DSGVTQTPKHLITATGQRVTLRCSPRSGDLSVYWYQQSLDQGLQFLIQYYNGEERAKGNILERFSAQQFPDLHSELNLSSLELGDSALYFCASRDESSGANVLTFGAGSRLTVL.

This clone has only one observation. V and J are TRBV13 and TRBJ2-1, with D possibly TRBD2 on 6 matching bases. CDR3 length: 15 residues. V was pared by 0 bases and J by 9 bases, with 15 bases between. Germline values: CDR1 PRHDT, CDR2 FYEKMQ (reference sequence). In DNA form, the CDR3 reads TGTGCCAGCAGCTTAGGGCCTAGCCTGCGGGGTGAGCAGTTCTTC. Its protein is CASSLGPSLRGEQFF.

The genes are TRBV7-2 and TRBJ2-1; D perhaps matches TRBD2 (6 bases). Germline V gene data show CDR1 as SGHTA and CDR2 as FQGNSA. Trimming cost V 5 bases and J 0 bases, with 11 bases left between them. The CDR3 runs 15 residues. The CDR3 here is CASSAGTNSYNEQFF. CDR3 nucleotides: TGTGCCAGCAGCGCGGGGACCAACTCCTACAATGAGCAGTTCTTC.

The chain couples TRBV6-1 to TRBJ1-6; D is possibly TRBD1 (5 bases). In germline, CDR1 is MNHNS, CDR2 SASEGT. Trimming removed 3 bases from V and 6 bases from J, with 12 bases in between. This CDR3 is 15 amino acids long. In DNA form, the CDR3 reads TGTGCCAGCAGTGATTTTCAGGGACGTAATTCACCCCTCCACTTT. Amino acid sequence: CASSDFQGRNSPLHF.

The J gene is TRBJ1-3, the V gene TRBV19; the match to TRBD1 covers 7 bases. The trim removed 7 bases at V and 2 bases at J, leaving 5 bases unmatched. Germline V gene lookup returns CDR1 LNHDA and CDR2 SQIVND (reference sequence). This CDR3 has 14 amino acids. DNA of the CDR3: TGTGCCAGTAAGGGGGCCTCGGCTGGAAACACCATATATTTT. Protein: CASKGASAGNTIYF.

This clone is a singleton in its sample. The chain is built from TRBV21-1 and TRBJ1-3. TRBV21-1 has pseudogene status. The CDR3 sequence is 17 residues long. The CDR3, as DNA: TGTGCCAGCAGCGCCTCCCGGACTCACAGCTCTGGAAACACCATATATTTT. Its translation: CASSASRTHSSGNTIYF.

The rearrangement joins TRBV11-2 to TRBJ2-1; 12 nucleotides align to TRBD2. J was trimmed by 5 bases and V by 5 bases; bases with no gene match: 4. Germline V gene lookup returns CDR1 SGHAT and CDR2 FQNNGV. The CDR3 is 15 amino acids. The CDR3 region is CASSGRLAGDNEQFF. The DNA of the CDR3 is TGTGCCAGCAGCGGTCGACTAGCGGGAGACAATGAGCAGTTCTTC.

V and J are TRBV5-1 and TRBJ2-1; D is tentatively TRBD1 or TRBD2 (6 bases each). V was shortened by 0 bases and J by 5 bases, with 12 bases between the two germline ends. The CDR3 extends over 15 amino acids. CDR1 and CDR2 (germline): SGHRS, YFSETQ. CDR3 DNA sequence: TGCGCCAGCAGCTTGGCGCCGGGGGCTAACAATGAGCAGTTCTTC. It specifies CASSLAPGANNEQFF. Full variable domain (rest looked up from reference TRBV5-1 and TRBJ2-1): KAGVTQTPRYLIKTRGQQVTLSCSPISGHRSVSWYQQTPGQGLQFLFEYFSETQRNKGNFPGRFSGRQFSNSRSEMNVSTLELGDSALYLCASSLAPGANNEQFFGPGTRLTVL.

CDR3 protein: CASSEALQASGGTDTQYF. DNA of the CDR3: TGTGCCAGCAGTGAAGCGCTTCAGGCTAGCGGGGGCACAGATACGCAGTATTTT. The V call is TRBV2, the J call TRBJ2-3, with 9 bases lining up with TRBD2. The CDR3 runs 18 residues. V was pared by 0 bases and J by 1 base, with 8 bases of the junction left unmatched. Germline CDR1 and CDR2: SNHLY and FYNNEI.

This clone showed up just a few times. Different DNA sequences within this sample yield the same CDR3. This chain joins TRBV7-2 and TRBJ1-2, with 10 bases aligning to TRBD1. Losses at the gene ends were 3 bases for V and 8 bases for J; bases not matched to a gene: 12. The V gene's germline CDR1 is SGHTA and CDR2 FQGNSA. This CDR3 comprises 16 residues. The CDR3 DNA follows: TGTGCCAGCAGCTTGAGGCGGGACAGGGGAGCGGAGGGCTACACCTTC. The encoded protein is CASSLRRDRGAEGYTF.

The chain employs TRBV2 and TRBJ2-5; the D gene is possibly TRBD1 (5 bases). This CDR3 region has 14 residues. The germline V gene has CDR1 SNHLY and CDR2 FYNNEI. The V end lost 6 bases, the J end lost 5 bases, and 16 bases lay between the germline ends. This CDR3 is CASRATRGGETQYF. For the CDR3, the DNA is TGTGCCAGCAGAGCGACAAGGGGTGGCGAGACCCAGTACTTC.

The chain employs TRBV10-1 and TRBJ2-1, with TRBD2 identical over 9 bases. The V gene's germline CDR1 is WNHNN and CDR2 SYGVQD (reference sequence). The CDR3 covers 15 residues. V lost 6 bases to trimming and J lost 4 bases; unmatched junction nucleotides: 7. CDR3 nucleotides: TGCGCCAGCAGCGTAGCGGGAGTTACGTACAATGAGCAGTTCTTC. This codes for CASSVAGVTYNEQFF.

The chain is built from TRBV10-1 and TRBJ2-1; D not resolved. The germline V gene has CDR1 WNHNN and CDR2 SYGVQD (reference sequence). This CDR3 comprises 14 residues. Trimming pared 0 bases from V and 8 bases from J, leaving 11 bases between. CDR3 amino acids: CASSESTGIDEQFF. For the CDR3, the DNA is TGCGCCAGCAGTGAGTCGACTGGGATTGATGAGCAGTTCTTC.

The gene calls are TRBV3-1 (or the pseudogene TRBV3-2) and TRBJ2-5, with 7 bases fitting TRBD1. J gave up 5 bases and V 5 bases, and 5 bases lay outside the gene matches. The CDR3 runs to 13 residues. Per the germline V gene, CDR1 is LGHDT and CDR2 is YNNKEL (reference sequence). For the CDR3, the DNA is TGTGCCAGCAGCGACAGGGTTGGGGAGACCCAGTACTTC. Translated, it gives CASSDRVGETQYF.

This rearrangement joins TRBV4-1 to TRBJ1-1; possible D gene TRBD1, 5 bases. V was shortened by 6 bases and J by 3 bases, with 20 bases between the two germline ends. The CDR3 has 16 amino acids. Looked up from germline, CDR1 is MGHRA and CDR2 is YSYEKL. CDR3 in amino acids: CASSGTVTMVHTEAFF. DNA for the CDR3: TGCGCCAGCAGTGGGACTGTTACGATGGTCCACACTGAAGCTTTCTTT.